The T cell receptor beta chain under discussion was sequenced for a study of shared clonotypes between healthy human individuals. Whole-study context: A couple of female and a few male donors aged 18 to 49 were enrolled.

Study observations and caveats: The study found lower generation probabilities in non-shared clonotypes than in those shared by all four donors.

The germline CDR1 and CDR2 sequences are SNHLY and FYNNEI. The CDR3 is made up of 12 amino acids. The V end lost 3 bases, the J end lost 10 bases, and 9 bases lay between the germline ends. Worth noting for this clone: Its antigen remains unknown.

Repertoires were generated with immunoSEQ multiplex PCR, while TCRdb's copy carries only in-frame clones and drops some. The sample contains roughly 1.4 million clones, around 98.5% of which appear only once. This TCR was sampled from a man aged 25-45 years in good health. V gene TRBV2 combines with J gene TRBJ1-4; D is possibly TRBD1 (5 bases). Sample: naive CD4+ T cells sorted from blood. Subset indicated: CD45RA+ positively selected. Here the CDR3 reads CASSDREGKLFF. As DNA, the CDR3 is TGTGCCAGCAGTGACAGGGAGGGAAAACTGTTTTTT.